The 2 T cell receptor beta chains below all came from one sample that was sequenced in a study of blood T cell repertoires in COVID-19. The table came from immunoSEQ multiplex PCR; TCRdb's copy has only in-frame clones and leaves some out. This table has some 350,000 clones, 80% to 90% appearing once. Material: PBMCs or T cells enriched from blood (not recorded which). The receptors originated from a woman in her 30s who had recovered from COVID-19.

This clone showed up just once. Sequence at one end of the junction differs from germline and may be a read error. V is TRBV7-7 and J is TRBJ2-7; TRBD1 matches at 10 bases. The CDR3 totals 16 residues. The germline V gene has CDR1 SSHAT and CDR2 FNYEAQ (reference sequence). The CDR3 sequence is CASSLVLGQGTYEQYF. The CDR3 DNA reads as TGTGCTAGCAGCTTAGTATTGGGACAGGGGACCTACGAGCAGTACTTC.

The J gene is TRBJ1-1, the V gene TRBV28; the match to TRBD1 covers 10 bases. CDR3 length: 16 residues. CDR1 MDHEN and CDR2 SYDVKM come from the germline V gene. V shed 4 bases, J shed 1 base, and the junction held 6 bases outside the gene matches. CDR3 in DNA: TGTGCCAGCAGTTCCCCCGGACAGGGGGGGAACACTGAAGCTTTCTTT. Its translation is CASSSPGQGGNTEAFF.